A single sample gave rise to the 30 T cell receptor beta chains below, sequenced in a study of blood T cell repertoires in COVID-19. The table came from immunoSEQ multiplex PCR; TCRdb's copy has only in-frame clones and leaves some out. The table has tens of thousands of clones, roughly nine tenths seen once; the top ten hold more than 3%. Sequencing was carried out using peripheral blood. These receptors originate from a man in his fifties or sixties with acute or convalescent COVID-19.

The genes are TRBV6-5 and TRBJ1-2; 7 positions agree with TRBD1. The CDR3 runs to 14 residues. Per the germline V gene, CDR1 is MNHEY and CDR2 is SVGAGI. Unmatched junction bases numbered 6, after V lost 0 bases and J lost 8 bases. This CDR3 reads CASSYSRTGGGYTF. CDR3 in DNA: TGTGCCAGCAGTTACTCCCGGACAGGTGGGGGCTACACCTTC.

The rearrangement uses TRBV20-1 and TRBJ2-7, with D tentatively TRBD1 (6 bases). The ends were cut back, 5 bases at V and 6 bases at J, with 11 bases in the middle. CDR1 and CDR2 (germline): DFQATT, SNEGSKA (reference sequence). The CDR3 loop spans 11 amino acids. The CDR3 here is CSASTGREQYV. CDR3 in DNA: TGCAGTGCTTCAACAGGGCGCGAGCAGTACGTC.

The chain has TRBV6-5 and TRBJ2-2; the match to TRBD1 covers 7 bases. The ends lost 6 bases at V and 8 bases at J; junction bases unmatched: 9. Germline-derived CDR1 and CDR2 are MNHEY and SVGAGI. The CDR3 length is 14 residues. In nucleotides, the CDR3 is TGTGCCAGCAGGAAGGGGACAGCCGGTGGGGAGCTGTTTTTT. It translates to CASRKGTAGGELFF.

The chain couples TRBV18 to TRBJ2-1; 8 bases are shared with TRBD2. The germline V gene encodes CDR1 KGHSH and CDR2 LQKENI. Losses at the gene ends were 5 bases for V and 3 bases for J; bases not matched to a gene: 6. This CDR3 has 15 residues. The CDR3 spells CASSLLADYYNEQFF. As DNA, the CDR3 is TGTGCCAGCTCATTACTAGCGGACTACTACAATGAGCAGTTCTTC.

The chain combines TRBV11-3 with TRBJ2-1, with D perhaps matching TRBD1 (6 bases). V was pared by 1 base and J by 2 bases, with 9 bases between. The CDR3 has 15 residues. From germline, CDR1 is SGHNT and CDR2 YENEEA. DNA of the CDR3: TGTGCCAGCAGCTTAGGCGGACAGACCTACAATGAGCAGTTCTTC. Protein: CASSLGGQTYNEQFF. The full variable domain, in which reference TRBV11-3 and TRBJ2-1 provide the parts outside the CDR3, is EAGVVQSPRYKIIEKKQPVAFWCNPISGHNTLYWYLQNLGQGPELLIRYENEEAVDDSQLPKDRFSAERLKGVDSTLKIQPAELGDSAVYLCASSLGGQTYNEQFFGPGTRLTVL.

The chain links TRBV10-2 to TRBJ2-1, with TRBD2 identical over 14 bases. The ends lost 6 bases at V and 8 bases at J; junction bases unmatched: 6. There are 15 residues in the CDR3. CDR1 and CDR2 from the germline V gene are WSHSY and SAAADI. CDR3 protein: CASRAGTSGSYEQFF. In nucleotides, the CDR3 is TGCGCCAGCAGAGCCGGGACTAGCGGGAGCTATGAGCAGTTCTTC.

This sequence joins TRBV29-1 and TRBJ2-7; 9 bases fit TRBD2. The CDR3 consists of 13 residues. Germline lookup yields CDR1 SQVTM and CDR2 ANQGSEA. After removal of 5 bases from V and 3 bases from J, the junction contained 5 bases not matched to a gene. As DNA, the CDR3 is TGCAGCGTTCTTGTGACTAGCGGCTACGAGCAGTACTTC. It codes for CSVLVTSGYEQYF.

The chain recombines TRBV4-1 with TRBJ1-3, with D unclear. The CDR3 totals 17 residues. Trimming stripped 0 bases from V and 0 bases from J, with 12 bases between. The germline CDR1 and CDR2 sequences are MGHRA and YSYEKL. DNA for the CDR3: TGCGCCAGCAGCCAAGATCTAGTCGGTTTCTCTGGAAACACCATATATTTT. Translation gives CASSQDLVGFSGNTIYF.

J is TRBJ1-5 and V is TRBV10-3; D is uncertain. From germline, CDR1 is ENHRY and CDR2 SYGVKD. The CDR3 length is 13 residues. V lost 6 bases and J lost 2, with 8 bases in between. CDR3 DNA sequence: TGTGCCATCAGGAGGGATGGCAATCAGCCCCAGCATTTT. Residues: CAIRRDGNQPQHF.

The DNA of the CDR3 is TGTGCCAGTAGTAACGCGGGAAGGAGGTTGGAGAACACCATATATTTT. Encoded protein: CASSNAGRRLENTIYF. The V call is TRBV19, the J call TRBJ1-3; D unresolved. The CDR3 is 16 residues long. Between the trimmed V and J ends, which lost 4 bases and 7 bases, there was a span of 20 bases. Germline V CDR1 and CDR2: LNHDA, SQIVND (reference sequence).

The V call is TRBV5-1, the J call TRBJ2-2, with a weak D call TRBD1 (5 bases). Deletions cut 3 bases from V and 2 bases from J, with 17 bases between. This CDR3 region has 17 residues. The germline V gene has CDR1 SGHRS and CDR2 YFSETQ. CDR3 residues: CASSSTPGIVNTGELFF. The CDR3 DNA follows: TGCGCCAGCAGCTCAACCCCAGGGATCGTAAACACCGGGGAGCTGTTTTTT.

J is TRBJ1-2 and V is TRBV15; a possible D gene is TRBD1 (5 bases). This CDR3 region has 12 residues. The germline V gene has CDR1 LNHNV and CDR2 YYDKDF (reference sequence). The V and J ends lost 5 bases and 4 bases respectively, with 8 bases between them. The chain's CDR3 is CATSRDSYGYTF. CDR3 DNA: TGTGCCACCAGCCGCGACAGCTATGGCTACACCTTC.

The CDR3 sequence: CASSLPGANEQFF. CDR3 sequence (DNA): TGTGCCAGCAGTTTACCGGGAGCCAATGAGCAGTTCTTC. The chain uses TRBV28 and TRBJ2-1; tentatively, D is TRBD2 (6 bases). Germline V gene data show CDR1 as MDHEN and CDR2 as SYDVKM. V was shortened by 2 bases and J by 6 bases, with 8 bases between the two germline ends. This CDR3 contains 13 residues.

This rearrangement joins TRBV4-3 to TRBJ2-1; 12 nucleotides match TRBD2. The germline V gene has CDR1 LGHNA and CDR2 YSLEER. Trimming removed 1 base from V and 8 bases from J; junction bases left unmatched: 3. The CDR3 has 15 amino acids. The CDR3 loop reads CASSQASGRVDEQFF. The CDR3 nucleotides read TGCGCCAGCAGCCAAGCTAGCGGGAGGGTGGATGAGCAGTTCTTC.

The chain carries TRBV11-2 and TRBJ2-7; D possibly corresponds to TRBD2 (6 bases). Germline CDR1 is SGHAT and CDR2 is FQNNGV. Trimming cost V 2 bases and J 2 bases, with 10 bases left between them. The CDR3 spans 14 residues. The CDR3 nucleotides are TGTGCCAGCAGCTTAAGGCCGGGAGCCTACGAGCAGTACTTC. This sequence encodes CASSLRPGAYEQYF.

V and J are TRBV2 and TRBJ1-1; D is perhaps TRBD1 (6 bases). This CDR3 contains 15 residues. V was clipped by 3 bases and J by 1 base, with 12 bases between them. The V gene's germline CDR1 is SNHLY and CDR2 FYNNEI. This chain's CDR3 is CASSDRTVPNTEAFF. The CDR3 bases are TGTGCCAGCAGTGACCGGACAGTCCCGAACACTGAAGCTTTCTTT.

The rearrangement joins TRBV21-1 to TRBJ1-1; the D call TRBD1 from the table was never checked on the DNA. TRBV21-1 is a known pseudogene. The CDR3 totals 13 residues. CDR3 sequence (DNA): TGTGCCATCCTACCCAGGGGGCGTTCTGAAGCTTTCTTT. Translation: CAILPRGRSEAFF.

This clone was found once. Written as DNA, the CDR3 is TGTGCCAGCAGTTTGGGGGGCACCGGGGAGCTGTTTTTT. Protein product: CASSLGGTGELFF. The chain couples TRBV12-3 or TRBV12-4 to TRBJ2-2; D perhaps matches TRBD2 (6 bases). This CDR3 is built from 13 residues. V was shortened by 3 bases and J by 4 bases, with 6 bases between the two germline ends.

There are a few counts of this clone. V usage is TRBV6-5 and J usage is TRBJ1-1; tentatively, D is TRBD1 (6 bases). The germline V and J ends were trimmed by 2 bases and 11 bases, with 12 bases remaining between them. Germline CDR1 is MNHEY and CDR2 is SVGAGI. The CDR3 length is 12 residues. The CDR3 loop reads CASSYPTGAAFF. CDR3 coding DNA: TGTGCCAGCAGTTACCCGACAGGCGCGGCTTTCTTT.

The V and J genes are TRBV7-2 and TRBJ2-3, with 12 bases identical to TRBD2. The germline CDR1 and CDR2 sequences are SGHTA and FQGNSA. The CDR3 has 15 amino acids. Germline trimming cut 5 bases from V and 0 bases from J; bases unmatched to any gene: 0. The CDR3 sequence is CASSGTSGSTDTQYF. CDR3 coding DNA: TGTGCCAGCAGCGGGACTAGCGGGAGCACAGATACGCAGTATTTT. Looking up the rest from reference TRBV7-2 and TRBJ2-3 gives the full variable domain: GAGVSQSPSNKVTEKGKDVELRCDPISGHTALYWYRQSLGQGLEFLIYFQGNSAPDKSGLPSDRFSAERTGGSVSTLTIQRTQQEDSAVYLCASSGTSGSTDTQYFGPGTRLTVL.

The CDR3 bases are TGTGCCAGCAGTCCCGTGGGGGGTTCCTACGAGCAGTACGTC. Translating it yields CASSPVGGSYEQYV. The V call is TRBV6-5, the J call TRBJ2-7, with D possibly being TRBD2 (6 bases). V was clipped by 5 bases and J by 1 base, with 12 bases between them. Germline lookup yields CDR1 MNHEY and CDR2 SVGAGI. The CDR3 loop spans 14 amino acids.

The CDR3 DNA reads TGTGCCAGCATCACAGGAACTAATTCACCCCTCCACTTT. This codes for CASITGTNSPLHF. The chain carries TRBV6-6 and TRBJ1-6; perhaps TRBD1 as D (5 bases). With 7 bases removed from V and 6 bases from J, the gap between germline ends came to 10 bases. This CDR3 is built from 13 residues. CDR1 is MNHNY and CDR2 is SVGAGI in the germline V gene (reference sequence).

The chain links TRBV24-1 to TRBJ2-5; 9 nucleotides align to TRBD2. The length of the CDR3 is 18 residues. Germline V gives CDR1 KGHDR, CDR2 SFDVKD. The V and J ends lost 1 base and 4 bases, in that order; junction bases with no gene match: 12. CDR3 nucleotide sequence: TGTGCCACCAGTGATTTTTCCCATAGCGGGAGAAGTGGAGAGACCCAGTACTTC. Amino acid sequence: CATSDFSHSGRSGETQYF.

This chain connects TRBV19 to TRBJ2-1; TRBD2 agrees at 8 bases. The CDR3 sequence is 16 residues long. Germline assignment: CDR1 LNHDA and CDR2 SQIVND (reference sequence). Germline trimming cut 6 bases from V and 6 bases from J; bases unmatched to any gene: 13. The CDR3 reads CASRPRGLAGTNEQFF. DNA for the CDR3: TGTGCCAGTAGGCCCCGGGGATTAGCGGGGACCAATGAGCAGTTCTTC.

The CDR3 nucleotides read TGTGCCAGTAGTATTGGGGGACAGCTTTCGGAAGAGACCCAGTACTTC. Residues: CASSIGGQLSEETQYF. The chain joins TRBV19 to TRBJ2-5; the match to TRBD1 covers 7 bases. CDR3 size: 16 residues. The germline gives CDR1 LNHDA, CDR2 SQIVND (reference sequence). Trimming cost V 3 bases and J 3 bases; bases outside gene matches: 10.

The rearrangement uses TRBV9 and TRBJ2-6; TRBD2 might be the D (6 bases). The CDR3 extends over 15 amino acids. The germline V gene encodes CDR1 SGDLS and CDR2 YYNGEE. V lost 3 bases to trimming and J lost 4 bases, with 11 bases between them. This chain's CDR3 is CASSEGLLGANVLTF. DNA of the CDR3: TGTGCCAGCAGCGAGGGACTCCTGGGGGCCAACGTCCTGACTTTC.

The rearrangement uses TRBV4-1 and TRBJ2-7; 10 nucleotides align to TRBD2. Germline loops: CDR1 MGHRA, CDR2 YSYEKL. The CDR3 has 16 amino acids. V dropped 2 bases and J dropped 6; count of bases not matched to a gene: 10. In nucleotides, the CDR3 is TGCGCCAGCAGCCAAATCCGAGCGGGAGGGCCAAGCGAGCAGTACTTC. Protein: CASSQIRAGGPSEQYF.

The chain carries TRBV19 and TRBJ1-5; TRBD1 matches 8 bases. Trimming removed 4 bases from V and 2 bases from J; junction bases left unmatched: 7. Germline V lookup: CDR1 LNHDA, CDR2 SQIVND (reference sequence). CDR3 length: 16 amino acids. The CDR3 protein is CASSTRQGFGNQPQHF. DNA for the CDR3: TGTGCCAGTAGTACAAGACAGGGGTTTGGCAATCAGCCCCAGCATTTT. Full variable domain (outside the CDR3, taken from reference TRBV19 and TRBJ1-5): DGGITQSPKYLFRKEGQNVTLSCEQNLNHDAMYWYRQDPGQGLRLIYYSQIVNDFQKGDIAEGYSVSREKKESFPLTVTSAQKNPTAFYLCASSTRQGFGNQPQHFGDGTRLSIL.

V gene TRBV5-1 combines with J gene TRBJ2-2, with 9 nucleotides matching TRBD2. CDR1 is SGHRS, CDR2 YFSETQ, per germline. CDR3 length equals 14 residues. With V trimmed by 9 bases and J by 5 bases, 8 bases remained unmatched. CDR3 DNA: TGCGCCACAAAGGGCCTAGCGGGGACCGGGGAGCTGTTTTTT. Encoded protein: CATKGLAGTGELFF.

This clone was detected once. The rearrangement links TRBV14 to TRBJ1-1; D gene uncertain. The length of the CDR3 is 13 residues. Germline V lookup: CDR1 SGHDN, CDR2 FVKESK. Trimming left V 0 bases short and J 10 bases short, with 12 bases between. CDR3 nucleotide sequence: TGTGCCAGCAGCCAAGATGGGAGGTTTGGAGCTTTCTTT. Its protein is CASSQDGRFGAFF.